These T cell receptor beta chains were read from a single sample in a study of T-cell memory formation after mild COVID-19. TCRdb called the 5' RACE reads again in MiXCR, with one record for every CDR3 protein. This table holds approximately 410,000 distinct CDR3 sequences, under 25% found once. Sequencing was done on a sample of PBMCs or a T cell subset sorted from them (not recorded which). The receptors derive from an adult woman who had mild COVID-19 (a few samples of this study predate the infection). Cell type and time point are not known. Both conserved end residues are part of each CDR3. The D gene is left open where the match is weak. Some rows mark clone size as missing; the rest say once, few, many or name a class of expanded clone.

size: .; D: TRBD1; V: TRBV11-2; length: 13; J: TRBJ1-2; CDR3: CASSPGQLGGYTF; DNA: TGTGCCAGCAGCCCGGGACAGCTGGGGGGCTACACCTTC
size: .; D: TRBD1; V: TRBV30; length: 13; J: TRBJ1-2; CDR3: CAWRNRGAGGYTF; DNA: TGTGCCTGGAGGAACAGGGGAGCTGGGGGCTACACCTTC
size: .; D: TRBD2; V: TRBV7-8; length: 19; J: TRBJ2-1; CDR3: CASSLVGGGGRSSYNEQFF; DNA: TGTGCCAGCAGCTTAGTTGGGGGCGGGGGGAGATCCTCCTACAATGAGCAGTTCTTC
size: few; D: .; V: TRBV6-6; length: 13; J: TRBJ2-1; CDR3: CASSPPGLDEQFF; DNA: TGTGCCAGCAGTCCCCCAGGACTGGATGAGCAGTTCTTC
size: few; D: TRBD2; V: TRBV12-3/TRBV12-4; length: 16; J: TRBJ2-3; CDR3: CASSFPLSGSTDTQYF; DNA: TGTGCCAGCAGTTTTCCCCTTAGCGGGTCCACAGATACGCAGTATTTT
size: few; D: .; V: TRBV21-1; length: 15; J: TRBJ2-5; CDR3: CASPRTLQGWETQYF; DNA: TGTGCCAGCCCCAGAACCCTACAGGGATGGGAGACCCAGTACTTC
size: few; D: .; V: TRBV5-1; length: 17; J: TRBJ2-2; CDR3: CASSHLSGPLNTGELFF; DNA: TGCGCCAGCAGCCATCTAAGCGGACCCTTAAACACCGGGGAGCTGTTTTTT
size: .; D: TRBD2; V: TRBV7-9; length: 15; J: TRBJ2-3; CDR3: CASSRTGGRTDTQYF; DNA: TGTGCCAGCAGCCGGACGGGGGGGAGAACAGATACGCAGTATTTT
size: .; D: TRBD1; V: TRBV12-3/TRBV12-4; length: 15; J: TRBJ1-5; CDR3: CASSPQGMSNQPQHF; DNA: TGTGCCAGCAGTCCACAGGGGATGAGCAATCAGCCCCAGCATTTT
size: few; D: .; V: TRBV5-1; length: 14; J: TRBJ2-7; CDR3: CASSGGTGSYEQYF; DNA: TGCGCCAGCAGCGGGGGGACGGGCTCCTACGAGCAGTACTTC
size: .; D: .; V: TRBV20-1; length: 16; J: TRBJ2-7; CDR3: CSARDPGGSALDEQYF; DNA: TGCAGTGCTAGAGACCCCGGGGGCAGTGCCCTCGACGAGCAGTACTTC
size: .; D: .; V: TRBV5-5; length: 13; J: TRBJ1-2; CDR3: CASSPEPNYGYTF; DNA: TGTGCCAGCAGCCCGGAGCCTAACTATGGCTACACCTTC
size: .; D: TRBD2; V: TRBV20-1; length: 17; J: TRBJ2-1; CDR3: CSARAGLAEIPYNEQFF; DNA: TGCAGTGCTAGAGCTGGACTAGCGGAGATCCCCTACAATGAGCAGTTCTTC
size: few; D: .; V: TRBV3-1; length: 16; J: TRBJ2-7; CDR3: CASSQDSGSHSYEQYF; DNA: TGTGCCAGCAGCCAAGATTCCGGGAGTCACTCCTACGAGCAGTACTTC
size: .; D: TRBD1; V: TRBV7-2; length: 15; J: TRBJ1-2; CDR3: CASSRPGQTNYGYTF; DNA: TGTGCCAGCAGCCGACCGGGACAGACTAACTATGGCTACACCTTC
size: few; D: .; V: TRBV12-3/TRBV12-4; length: 12; J: TRBJ2-2; CDR3: CATRGWTGELFF; DNA: TGTGCCACCCGGGGTTGGACCGGGGAGCTGTTTTTT
size: few; D: .; V: TRBV4-1; length: 13; J: TRBJ1-1; CDR3: CASSQESQGGTFF; DNA: TGCGCCAGCAGCCAAGAATCACAGGGAGGTACTTTCTTT
size: .; D: TRBD1; V: TRBV5-1; length: 18; J: TRBJ1-2; CDR3: CASSFNYLYDRVQNGYTF; DNA: TGCGCCAGCAGCTTTAATTATCTCTACGACAGGGTGCAAAATGGCTACACCTTC
size: .; D: TRBD1; V: TRBV18; length: 19; J: TRBJ2-6; CDR3: CASSVRGTGGNPGANVLTF; DNA: TGTGCCAGCTCAGTAAGGGGTACAGGGGGCAACCCTGGGGCCAACGTCCTGACTTTC
size: .; D: .; V: TRBV29-1; length: 13; J: TRBJ2-2; CDR3: CSVVVGSGGELFF; DNA: TGCAGCGTTGTTGTGGGATCTGGCGGGGAGCTGTTTTTT
size: .; D: .; V: TRBV7-9; length: 15; J: TRBJ1-1; CDR3: CASSLLTGRKTEAFF; DNA: TGTGCCAGCAGCTTACTTACAGGTCGGAAAACTGAAGCTTTCTTT
size: .; D: .; V: TRBV15; length: 16; J: TRBJ1-6; CDR3: CATSRDIRGSNSPLHF; DNA: TGTGCCACCAGCAGAGATATCAGGGGCAGTAATTCACCCCTCCACTTT
size: many; D: .; V: TRBV6-5; length: 12; J: TRBJ2-5; CDR3: CASTSGRETQYF; DNA: TGTGCCAGCACGTCGGGGCGGGAGACCCAGTACTTC
size: many; D: TRBD2; V: TRBV12-3/TRBV12-4; length: 17; J: TRBJ2-2; CDR3: CASSAPGLAGVIGELFF; DNA: TGTGCCAGCAGTGCCCCGGGACTAGCGGGGGTCATCGGGGAGCTGTTTTTT